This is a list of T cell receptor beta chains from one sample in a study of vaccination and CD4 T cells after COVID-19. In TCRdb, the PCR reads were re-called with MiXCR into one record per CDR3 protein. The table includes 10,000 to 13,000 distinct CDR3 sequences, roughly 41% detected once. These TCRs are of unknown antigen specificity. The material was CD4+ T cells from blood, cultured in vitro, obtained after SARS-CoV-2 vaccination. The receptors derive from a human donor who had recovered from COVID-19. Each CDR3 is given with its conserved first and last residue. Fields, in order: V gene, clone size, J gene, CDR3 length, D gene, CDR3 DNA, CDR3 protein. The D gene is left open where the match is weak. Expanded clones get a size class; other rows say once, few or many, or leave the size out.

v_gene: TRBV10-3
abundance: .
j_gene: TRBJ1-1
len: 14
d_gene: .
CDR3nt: TGTGCCATCAGTGAAAGGCAGCTGAGGACTGAAGCTTTCTTT
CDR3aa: CAISERQLRTEAFF

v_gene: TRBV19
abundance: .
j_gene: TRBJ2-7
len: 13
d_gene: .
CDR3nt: TGTGCCAGCAGCTCCCGGCCGCTCGACGAGCAGTACTTC
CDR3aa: CASSSRPLDEQYF

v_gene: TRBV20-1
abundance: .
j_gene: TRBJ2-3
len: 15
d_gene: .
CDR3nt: TGCAGTGCTTCCAACGTCGGAGGGAGTGCAGATACGCAGTATTTT
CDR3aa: CSASNVGGSADTQYF

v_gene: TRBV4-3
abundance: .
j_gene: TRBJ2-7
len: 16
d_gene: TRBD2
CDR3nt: TGCGCCAGCAGCCGCGGTCGGCTAGCGGGACCCTACGAGCAGTACTTC
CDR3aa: CASSRGRLAGPYEQYF

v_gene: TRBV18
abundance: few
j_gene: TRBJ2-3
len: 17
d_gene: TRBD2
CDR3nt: TGTGCCAGCTCACCACCCGGGAGGGCCGGAGGTACAGATACGCAGTATTTT
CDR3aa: CASSPPGRAGGTDTQYF

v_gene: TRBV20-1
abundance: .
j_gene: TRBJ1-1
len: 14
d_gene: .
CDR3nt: TGCAGTGCTAGAGGCCTCGGGGGGAACACTGAAGCTTTCTTT
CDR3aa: CSARGLGGNTEAFF

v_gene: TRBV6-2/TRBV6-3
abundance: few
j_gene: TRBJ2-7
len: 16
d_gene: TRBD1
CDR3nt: TGTGCCAGCAACGCCGGGTGGACAGGGGGCCTCTACGAGCAGTACTTC
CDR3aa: CASNAGWTGGLYEQYF

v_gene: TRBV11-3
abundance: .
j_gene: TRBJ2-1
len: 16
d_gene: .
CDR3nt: TGTGCCAGCAGCTTAGACGGGCGGGATGGTTTCGATGAGCAGTTCTTC
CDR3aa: CASSLDGRDGFDEQFF

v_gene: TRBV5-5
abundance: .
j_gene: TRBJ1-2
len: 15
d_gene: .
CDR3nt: TGTGCCAGCAGCTCCGGGGACACTCTAAACTATGGCTACACCTTC
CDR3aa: CASSSGDTLNYGYTF

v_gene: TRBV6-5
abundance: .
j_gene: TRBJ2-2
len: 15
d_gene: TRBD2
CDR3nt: TGTGCCAGCAGTTACAGCGGGAGGTTCACTGGGGAGCTGTTTTTT
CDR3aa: CASSYSGRFTGELFF

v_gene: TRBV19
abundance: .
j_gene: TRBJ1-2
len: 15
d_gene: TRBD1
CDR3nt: TGTGCCAGTAGTAAATCGACAGGGGGCAACTATGGCTACACCTTC
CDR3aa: CASSKSTGGNYGYTF

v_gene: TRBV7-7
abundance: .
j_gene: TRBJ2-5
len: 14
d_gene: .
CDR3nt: TGTGCTAGCAGCCAGCGGCCGCTTCAAGGGACCCAGTACTTC
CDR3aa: CASSQRPLQGTQYF

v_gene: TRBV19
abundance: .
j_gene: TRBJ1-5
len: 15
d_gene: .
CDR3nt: TGTGCCAGTAGGACGGACCCGGTCCGGAATCAGCCCCAGCATTTT
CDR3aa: CASRTDPVRNQPQHF

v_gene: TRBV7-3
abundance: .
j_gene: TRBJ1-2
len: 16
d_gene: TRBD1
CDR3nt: TGTGCCAGCAGCCCGCAGACAGGGCTGGGGGCGGATGGCTACACCTTC
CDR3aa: CASSPQTGLGADGYTF

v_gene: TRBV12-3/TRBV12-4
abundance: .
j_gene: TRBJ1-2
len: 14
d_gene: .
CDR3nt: TGTGCCAGCAGTTTAGACAGAGGGGTTTATGGCTACACCTTC
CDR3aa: CASSLDRGVYGYTF

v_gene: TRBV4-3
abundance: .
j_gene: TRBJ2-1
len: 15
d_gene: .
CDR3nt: TGCGCCAGCAGCCAGGACCGGGACAAGGGGTGGGGGCAGTTCTTC
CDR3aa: CASSQDRDKGWGQFF

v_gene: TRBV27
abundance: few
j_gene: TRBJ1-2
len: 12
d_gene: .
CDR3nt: TGTGCCAGCCCCGGGTGGTTGGGGATTTGCACCTTC
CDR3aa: CASPGWLGICTF

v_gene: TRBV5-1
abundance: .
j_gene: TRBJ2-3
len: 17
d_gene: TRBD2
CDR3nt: TGCGCCAGCAGCCGGGAGGGGTTGACGGGCAGCACAGATACGCAGTATTTT
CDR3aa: CASSREGLTGSTDTQYF